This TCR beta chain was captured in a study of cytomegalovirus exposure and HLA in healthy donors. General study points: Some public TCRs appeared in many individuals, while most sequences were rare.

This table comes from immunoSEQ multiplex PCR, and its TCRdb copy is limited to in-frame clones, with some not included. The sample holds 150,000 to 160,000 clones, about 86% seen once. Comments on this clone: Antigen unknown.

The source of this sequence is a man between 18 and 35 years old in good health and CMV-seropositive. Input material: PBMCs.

CDR3 amino acids: CASSTTGQGMGTQYF. The CDR3 DNA is TGTGCCAGCAGCACCACCGGACAGGGGATGGGGACCCAGTACTTC. The rearrangement joins TRBV7-2 to TRBJ2-5; 9 nucleotides match TRBD1. The germline gives CDR1 SGHTA, CDR2 FQGNSA. The CDR3 extends over 15 amino acids. V lost 5 bases, J lost 7 bases, and 11 bases stayed unmatched.